This TCR beta chain was identified during a study of control samples from healthy donors and cancer patients (dated by TCRdb to 2020 to 2021). Comment on this clone: This receptor's antigen is unknown. Per-base quality was not reported, and no clone a single base away is much larger than it. The sample carries other DNA sequences with the same CDR3.

There are 11 amino acids in the CDR3, from cysteine to phenylalanine inclusive. Just the 33-base CDR3 DNA is kept, in frame starting at base 1. For CDR1 and CDR2, the germline V gene lists SGHRS and YFSETQ. Trimming takes 2 bases from V and 7 bases from J, and the germline ends sit 6 bases apart. Library construction relied on the immunoSEQ multiplex PCR assay. Here the immuneACCESS table is served through TCRdb, limited to in-frame sequences with V and J called. Missing clones are a known gap in these copies; in checked studies unresolved V genes cover under half, and the rest lacks a known reason. The sample table shows 150,000 to 180,000 clones, and 94% are seen once. The ten most abundant clones make up 4.5% to 6% of the sample.

The sequence is built from TRBV5-1 and TRBJ1-1; the D gene is not confidently resolved. This clonotype was sampled from a man in his forties or fifties in good health. The sequencing sample was made of blood. The CDR3 protein: CASSFRGEAFF. The DNA reads TGCGCCAGCAGCTTCCGGGGTGAAGCTTTCTTT.